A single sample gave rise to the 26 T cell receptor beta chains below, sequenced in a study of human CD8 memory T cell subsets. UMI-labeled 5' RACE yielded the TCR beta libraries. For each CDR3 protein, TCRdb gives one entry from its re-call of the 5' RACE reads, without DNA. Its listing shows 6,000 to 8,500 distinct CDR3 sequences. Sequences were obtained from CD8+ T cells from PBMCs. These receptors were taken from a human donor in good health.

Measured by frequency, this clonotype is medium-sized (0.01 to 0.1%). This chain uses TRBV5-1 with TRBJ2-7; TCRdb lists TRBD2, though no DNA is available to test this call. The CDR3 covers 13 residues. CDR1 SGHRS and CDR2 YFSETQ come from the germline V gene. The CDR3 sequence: CASSLSPSGEQYF.

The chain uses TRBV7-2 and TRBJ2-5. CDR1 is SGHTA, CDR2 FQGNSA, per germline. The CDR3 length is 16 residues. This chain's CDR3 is CASSRTVSYFQETQYF.

CDR3 sequence: CATEGVGETQYF. The rearrangement joins TRBV7-9 to TRBJ2-5; TCRdb returns TRBD1, unconfirmable since there is no DNA. The germline gives CDR1 SEHNR, CDR2 FQNEAQ (reference sequence). The CDR3 extends over 12 amino acids.

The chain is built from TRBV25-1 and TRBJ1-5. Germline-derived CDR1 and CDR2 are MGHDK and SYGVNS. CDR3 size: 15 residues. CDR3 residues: CASSESGISNQPQHF.

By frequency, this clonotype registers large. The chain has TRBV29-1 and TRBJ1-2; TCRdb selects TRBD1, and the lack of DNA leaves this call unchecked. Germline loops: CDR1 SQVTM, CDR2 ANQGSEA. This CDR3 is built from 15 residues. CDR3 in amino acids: CSVDEWGGERYGYTF.

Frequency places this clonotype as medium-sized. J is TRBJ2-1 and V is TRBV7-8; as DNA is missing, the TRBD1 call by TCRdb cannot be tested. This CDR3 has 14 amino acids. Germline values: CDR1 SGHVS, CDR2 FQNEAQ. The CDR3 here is CASSLEPGRNEQFF. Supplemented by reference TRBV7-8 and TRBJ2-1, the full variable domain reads GAGVSQSPRYKVAKRGQDVALRCDPISGHVSLFWYQQALGQGPEFLTYFQNEAQLDKSGLPSDRFFAERPEGSVSTLKIQRTQQEDSAVYLCASSLEPGRNEQFFGPGTRLTVL.

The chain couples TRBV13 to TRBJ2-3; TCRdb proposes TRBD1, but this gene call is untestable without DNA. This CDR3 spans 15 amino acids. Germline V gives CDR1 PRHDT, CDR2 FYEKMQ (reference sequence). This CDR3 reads CASSPPGISTDTQYF.

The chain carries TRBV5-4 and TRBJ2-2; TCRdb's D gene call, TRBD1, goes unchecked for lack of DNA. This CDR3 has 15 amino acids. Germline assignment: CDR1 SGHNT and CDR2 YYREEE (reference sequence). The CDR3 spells CASSLGTGLPGELFF.

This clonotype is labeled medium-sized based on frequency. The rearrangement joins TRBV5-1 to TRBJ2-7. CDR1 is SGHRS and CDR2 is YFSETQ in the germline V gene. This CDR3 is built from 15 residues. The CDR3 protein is CASSLERSVGYEQYF.

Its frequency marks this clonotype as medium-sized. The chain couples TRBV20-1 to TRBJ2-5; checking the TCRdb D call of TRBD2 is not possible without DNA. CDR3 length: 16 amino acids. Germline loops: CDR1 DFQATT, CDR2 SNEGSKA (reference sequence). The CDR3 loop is CSARDWTSGRKETQYF.

The CDR3 protein is CASSLVAEQFF. The rearrangement joins TRBV11-2 to TRBJ2-1. Germline values: CDR1 SGHAT, CDR2 FQNNGV. The CDR3 runs to 11 residues.

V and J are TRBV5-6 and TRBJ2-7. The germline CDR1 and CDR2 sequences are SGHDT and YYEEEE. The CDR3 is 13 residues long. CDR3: CASSLETTYEQYF. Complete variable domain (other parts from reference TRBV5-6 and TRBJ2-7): DAGVTQSPTHLIKTRGQQVTLRCSPKSGHDTVSWYQQALGQGPQFIFQYYEEEERQRGNFPDRFSGHQFPNYSSELNVNALLLGDSALYLCASSLETTYEQYFGPGTRLTVT.

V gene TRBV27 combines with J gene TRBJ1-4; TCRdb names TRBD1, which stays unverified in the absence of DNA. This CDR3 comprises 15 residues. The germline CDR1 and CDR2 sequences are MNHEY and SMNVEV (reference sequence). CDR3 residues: CASSYTGQGNEKLFF.

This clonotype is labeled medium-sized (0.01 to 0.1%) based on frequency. CDR3 region: CASSTTGVGTEAFF. The chain carries TRBV12-3 or TRBV12-4 and TRBJ1-1; TCRdb's assignment of TRBD1 cannot be checked, as there is no DNA. The CDR3 runs 14 residues.

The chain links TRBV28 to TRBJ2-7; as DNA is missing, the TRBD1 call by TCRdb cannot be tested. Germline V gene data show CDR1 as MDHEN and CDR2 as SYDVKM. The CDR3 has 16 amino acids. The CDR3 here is CASSLRTLQSPYEQYF.

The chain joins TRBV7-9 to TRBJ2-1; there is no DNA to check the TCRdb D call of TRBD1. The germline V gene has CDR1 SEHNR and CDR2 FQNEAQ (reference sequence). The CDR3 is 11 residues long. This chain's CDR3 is CASSLGPEQFF.

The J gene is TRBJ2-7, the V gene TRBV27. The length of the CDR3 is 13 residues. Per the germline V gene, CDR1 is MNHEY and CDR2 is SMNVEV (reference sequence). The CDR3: CASSTTVSGEQYF.

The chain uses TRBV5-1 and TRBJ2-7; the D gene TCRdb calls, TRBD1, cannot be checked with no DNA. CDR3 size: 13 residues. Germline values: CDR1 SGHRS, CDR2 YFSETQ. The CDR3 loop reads CASSEDRVYEQYF.

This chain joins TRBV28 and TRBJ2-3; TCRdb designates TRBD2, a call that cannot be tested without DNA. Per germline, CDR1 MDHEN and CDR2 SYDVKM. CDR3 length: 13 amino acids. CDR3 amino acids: CASSSGLEDTQYF.

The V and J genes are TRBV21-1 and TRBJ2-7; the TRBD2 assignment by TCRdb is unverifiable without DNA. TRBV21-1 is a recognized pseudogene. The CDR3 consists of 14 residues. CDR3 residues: CASSNGPAGGEQYF.

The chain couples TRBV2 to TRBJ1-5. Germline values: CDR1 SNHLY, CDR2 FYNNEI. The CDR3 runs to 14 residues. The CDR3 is CASSEAGFGEPQHF.

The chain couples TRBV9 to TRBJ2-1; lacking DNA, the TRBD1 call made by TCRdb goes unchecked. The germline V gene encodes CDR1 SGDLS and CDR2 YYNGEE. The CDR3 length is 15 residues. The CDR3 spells CASSVGQGANNEQFF.

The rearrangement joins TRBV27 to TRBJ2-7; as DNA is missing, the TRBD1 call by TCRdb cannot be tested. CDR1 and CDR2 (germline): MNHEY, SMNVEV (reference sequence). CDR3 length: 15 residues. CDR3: CASSFGQGTSYEQYF.

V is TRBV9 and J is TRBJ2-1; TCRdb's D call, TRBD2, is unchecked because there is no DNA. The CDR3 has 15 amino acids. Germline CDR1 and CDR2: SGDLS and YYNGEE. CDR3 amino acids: CASSSSGSSYNEQFF.

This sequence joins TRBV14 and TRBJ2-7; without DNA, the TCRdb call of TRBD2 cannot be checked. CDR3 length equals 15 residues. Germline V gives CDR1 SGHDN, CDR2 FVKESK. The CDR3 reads CASSQDEALPYEQYF.

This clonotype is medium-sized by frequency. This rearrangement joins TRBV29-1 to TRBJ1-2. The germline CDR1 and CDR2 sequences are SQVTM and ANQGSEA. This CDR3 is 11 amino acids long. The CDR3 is CSAQGLDGYTF.